The sequence of this TCR beta chain was determined in a study of CD8 T cells in ankylosing spondylitis. Broader study findings: One TCR beta motif, made up of under ten highly homologous variants, appeared characteristic of ankylosing spondylitis blood.

TCRdb itself ran the 5' RACE reads through MiXCR, one entry per CDR3 protein. The repertoire holds around 390,000 distinct CDR3 sequences, with 20% to 25% as singletons. This clonotype appeared a few times. No antigen is known for it. This CDR3 fails to terminate in the conserved phenylalanine or tryptophan, so it likely reflects a read error. CDR1 and CDR2 (germline): SEHNR, FQNEAQ (reference sequence). This CDR3 comprises 16 residues. V dropped 5 bases and J dropped 2 bases, with 15 bases sitting between them. Material for sequencing was blood, either unsorted or a sorted T cell fraction (not recorded which). V is TRBV7-9 and J is TRBJ2-2; tentatively, D is TRBD2 (6 bases). The sequence was obtained from a male donor with ankylosing spondylitis. This chain's CDR3 is CASSASRGGNTGELFS. For the CDR3, the DNA is TGTGCCAGCAGCGCCTCGAGGGGAGGAAACACCGGGGAGCTGTTTTCT.